One and the same sample provided the 27 T cell receptor beta chains below, sequenced in a study of cytomegalovirus exposure and HLA in healthy donors (dated by TCRdb to about 2017). Libraries were constructed by the immunoSEQ multiplex PCR assay. The multiplex PCR relied on a mix of 60 forward primers for TCR Vbeta segments and 13 reverse primers for TCR Jbeta segments. The table was pulled from immuneACCESS by TCRdb, which kept in-frame rearrangements only. Such tables lose some clones; where checked, under half of the loss comes from unresolved V genes, and the rest has no known cause. Here the sample has fewer than 120,000 clones; 70% to 85% occur a single time. Jointly, the top ten make up roughly 5.6% of the sample. Sample: PBMCs. The origin of the receptors is a man aged 30-40 years in good health and CMV-seropositive.

This chain connects TRBV7-9 to TRBJ2-7; 8 bases line up with TRBD1. This CDR3 is 16 amino acids long. CDR1 SEHNR and CDR2 FQNEAQ come from the germline V gene (reference sequence). Losses at the gene ends were 3 bases for V and 3 bases for J; bases not matched to a gene: 10. The CDR3 here is CASSFGRQGPSYEQYF. In DNA, the CDR3 is TGTGCCAGCAGCTTCGGCCGACAGGGGCCGAGCTACGAGCAGTACTTC.

Here the CDR3 reads CASSPPPGGNTIYF. DNA of the CDR3: TGTGCCAGCTCACCACCACCCGGGGGAAACACCATATATTTT. J is TRBJ1-3 and V is TRBV18, with D hard to call. V lost 0 bases and J 4 bases, leaving 7 bases between the germline ends. The CDR3 spans 14 residues. The germline CDR1 and CDR2 sequences are KGHSH and LQKENI.

The chain recombines TRBV7-9 with TRBJ2-3; 7 bases are a match to TRBD2. The V gene's germline CDR1 is SEHNR and CDR2 FQNEAQ (reference sequence). This CDR3 spans 16 amino acids. Trimming at V came to 2 bases and at J to 5 bases, leaving 10 bases not matched to a gene. The CDR3 spells CASSLFASGEVDTQYF. DNA for the CDR3: TGTGCCAGCAGCTTATTTGCCAGCGGGGAGGTAGATACGCAGTATTTT.

This sequence joins TRBV18 and TRBJ2-3; the D gene is possibly TRBD1 (6 bases). CDR3 length equals 15 residues. Trimming stripped 2 bases from V and 2 bases from J, with 11 bases between. Germline lookup yields CDR1 KGHSH and CDR2 LQKENI. CDR3 sequence (DNA): TGTGCCAGCTCACCAAACAGGGATATCACAGATACGCAGTATTTT. It specifies CASSPNRDITDTQYF.

This chain connects TRBV30 to TRBJ1-2, with D possibly TRBD1 on 6 matching bases. V lost 6 bases and J 8 bases, leaving 31 bases between the germline ends. CDR3 length equals 17 residues. The germline CDR1 and CDR2 sequences are GTSNPN and SVGIG (reference sequence). The CDR3 reads CACFPSLFRNRVGGYTF. The DNA of the CDR3 is TGTGCCTGCTTTCCATCTTTGTTCCGCAACAGGGTAGGGGGCTACACCTTC.

In this sample, this clone turned up many times. The V and J genes are TRBV6-1 and TRBJ2-7, with D tentatively TRBD1 (6 bases). The CDR3 runs 12 residues. Germline V CDR1 and CDR2: MNHNS, SASEGT. The V gene lost 5 bases and the J gene lost 4 bases, with 9 bases spanning the gap. The CDR3 sequence: CASSQTGYEQYF. In DNA form, the CDR3 reads TGTGCCAGCAGTCAAACAGGGTACGAGCAGTACTTC.

CDR3 DNA sequence: TGTGCCAGCAGTTTATCCCTCCAGGGCAGCTATGGCTACACCTTC. Protein sequence: CASSLSLQGSYGYTF. V gene TRBV27 combines with J gene TRBJ1-2; a possible D gene is TRBD1 (5 bases). The CDR3 consists of 15 residues. Germline CDR1 is MNHEY and CDR2 is SMNVEV (reference sequence). V gave up 0 bases and J gave up 4 bases, with 12 bases separating them.

V gene TRBV11-3 combines with J gene TRBJ1-4, with D possibly being TRBD1 (5 bases). Deletions cut 5 bases from V and 4 bases from J, with 11 bases between. CDR1 and CDR2 (germline): SGHNT, YENEEA. CDR3 size: 14 residues. In DNA form, the CDR3 reads TGTGCCAGCAGCGTCTCGGGGGATAATGAAAAACTGTTTTTT. Residues: CASSVSGDNEKLFF.

As DNA, the CDR3 is TGTGCCAGCAATTCGAGGTCCTTTAATGAAAAACTGTTTTTT. As protein: CASNSRSFNEKLFF. The V and J genes are TRBV2 and TRBJ1-4; unclear D gene. Trimming shortened V by 7 bases and J by 4 bases, and 13 bases separated the two germline ends. Germline V CDR1 and CDR2: SNHLY, FYNNEI. This CDR3 is built from 14 residues.

J is TRBJ2-5 and V is TRBV27, with D possibly TRBD1 on 6 matching bases. This CDR3 is built from 13 residues. Per germline, CDR1 MNHEY and CDR2 SMNVEV (reference sequence). V was trimmed by 5 bases and J by 4 bases, leaving 11 bases between them. The CDR3 protein is CASSLQGGETQYF. CDR3 bases: TGTGCCAGCAGTCTACAGGGCGGAGAGACCCAGTACTTC.

The rearrangement joins TRBV5-1 to TRBJ1-4; TRBD1 aligns across 7 bases. CDR3 length: 15 residues. The V gene end was trimmed by 4 bases and the J gene end by 4 bases; junction bases not matched to a gene: 7. CDR1 is SGHRS, CDR2 YFSETQ, per germline. In DNA, the CDR3 is TGCGCCAGCAGCGAAAGGGACAGCCATAATGAAAAACTGTTTTTT. Amino acid sequence: CASSERDSHNEKLFF.

The chain links TRBV19 to TRBJ2-1; 7 bases line up with TRBD1. The CDR3 runs 15 residues. V shed 5 bases, J shed 0 bases, and the junction held 4 bases outside the gene matches. The V gene's germline CDR1 is LNHDA and CDR2 SQIVND (reference sequence). This chain's CDR3 is CASSLGQSSYNEQFF. The CDR3 DNA sequence: TGTGCCAGTAGTTTGGGACAGAGCTCCTACAATGAGCAGTTCTTC.

The chain carries TRBV4-2 and TRBJ2-1; a possible D gene is TRBD1 (6 bases). CDR3 length: 15 amino acids. Trimming left V 6 bases short and J 6 bases short, with 18 bases between. Looked up from germline, CDR1 is LGHNA and CDR2 is YNFKEQ. The CDR3 DNA reads TGTGCCAGCAGTCAGGAACCACAGGGAGTCAATGAGCAGTTCTTC. It encodes CASSQEPQGVNEQFF.

V usage is TRBV19 and J usage is TRBJ2-7; the match to TRBD2 covers 10 bases. Looked up from germline, CDR1 is LNHDA and CDR2 is SQIVND (reference sequence). V lost 9 bases, J lost 5 bases, and 7 bases stayed unmatched. The CDR3 is made up of 13 amino acids. CDR3 in amino acids: CASNSGTSDEQYF. CDR3 bases: TGTGCCAGCAACTCCGGGACTAGCGACGAGCAGTACTTC.

The chain has TRBV28 and TRBJ1-2, with 7 positions matching TRBD1. The CDR3 totals 14 residues. Germline V gene sequence: CDR1 MDHEN, CDR2 SYDVKM. V lost 6 bases, J lost 4 bases, and 8 bases stayed unmatched. CDR3 sequence: CASRSPGGGYGYTF. DNA for the CDR3: TGTGCCAGCAGAAGTCCAGGGGGAGGCTATGGCTACACCTTC.

This rearrangement joins TRBV9 to TRBJ1-2, with a tentative D call TRBD1 (5 bases). Germline lookup yields CDR1 SGDLS and CDR2 YYNGEE. V was shortened by 4 bases and J by 0 bases, with 13 bases between the two germline ends. The CDR3 extends over 15 amino acids. This CDR3 is CASSTNRPPNYGYTF. DNA for the CDR3: TGTGCCAGCAGCACCAACAGGCCGCCTAACTATGGCTACACCTTC.

This clone was picked up one time. V usage is TRBV27 and J usage is TRBJ2-7, with D possibly TRBD1 on 5 matching bases. The V gene lost 8 bases and the J gene lost 5 bases, with 13 bases spanning the gap. CDR3 length: 12 residues. Germline V CDR1 and CDR2: MNHEY, SMNVEV (reference sequence). Here the CDR3 reads CASSKGLDEQYF. Here the CDR3 DNA reads TGTGCCAGCTCCAAGGGGCTCGACGAGCAGTACTTC.

The chain joins TRBV6-1 to TRBJ1-3, with 8 bases matching TRBD1. The germline gives CDR1 MNHNS, CDR2 SASEGT. J was trimmed by 0 bases and V by 6 bases; bases with no gene match: 4. This CDR3 contains 15 residues. Written as DNA, the CDR3 is TGTGCCAGCAGGGACAGGGTCTACTCTGGAAACACCATATATTTT. It specifies CASRDRVYSGNTIYF.

This CDR3 is CASSKAEADANYGYTF. CDR3 nucleotides: TGTGCCAGCAGCAAAGCGGAGGCAGATGCTAACTATGGCTACACCTTC. The V call is TRBV21-1, the J call TRBJ1-2. TRBV21-1 is shown as a pseudogene. CDR3 length equals 16 residues.

The chain has TRBV7-6 and TRBJ2-1; 11 nucleotides match TRBD2. Germline lookup yields CDR1 SGHVS and CDR2 FNYEAQ. The V segment lost 9 bases and the J segment 4 bases; nucleotides outside the gene matches: 11. The CDR3 covers 16 residues. DNA of the CDR3: TGTGCCAGTAGCGGGGGGGGACTTTTTCTATACAATGAGCAGTTCTTC. This codes for CASSGGGLFLYNEQFF.

The chain recombines TRBV25-1 with TRBJ2-1; 9 bases agree with TRBD1. V shed 4 bases, J shed 4 bases, and the junction held 11 bases outside the gene matches. The CDR3 loop spans 17 amino acids. Germline-derived CDR1 and CDR2 are MGHDK and SYGVNS. CDR3 in amino acids: CASSVTTGGNEYNEQFF. As DNA, the CDR3 is TGTGCCAGCAGTGTTACTACAGGGGGCAACGAATACAATGAGCAGTTCTTC. Based on the CDR3 plus reference TRBV25-1 and TRBJ2-1, the full variable domain is EADIYQTPRYLVIGTGKKITLECSQTMGHDKMYWYQQDPGMELHLIHYSYGVNSTEKGDLSSESTVSRIRTEHFPLTLESARPSHTSQYLCASSVTTGGNEYNEQFFGPGTRLTVL.

V usage is TRBV11-3 and J usage is TRBJ2-7, with 8 bases fitting TRBD2. The CDR3 is 14 amino acids. Germline-derived CDR1 and CDR2 are SGHNT and YENEEA. The trim removed 3 bases at V and 3 bases at J, leaving 4 bases unmatched. In DNA form, the CDR3 reads TGTGCCAGCAGCTTCGGGGGGGAAAGCTACGAGCAGTACTTC. It yields the protein CASSFGGESYEQYF.

The rearrangement joins TRBV7-2 to TRBJ2-5; D remains unclear. Germline V gene sequence: CDR1 SGHTA, CDR2 FQGNSA. The V gene lost 4 bases and the J gene lost 10 bases, with 13 bases spanning the gap. The CDR3 covers 12 residues. The CDR3 coding sequence is TGTGCCAGCAGCTCGACTCTTAGTCACCAGTACTTC. Residues: CASSSTLSHQYF.

J is TRBJ2-3 and V is TRBV2; TRBD2 might be the D (6 bases). There are 15 residues in the CDR3. Trimming pared 1 base from V and 4 bases from J, leaving 12 bases between. Germline CDR1 is SNHLY and CDR2 is FYNNEI. CDR3 protein: CASSEVGGTSDTQYF. For the CDR3, the DNA is TGTGCCAGCAGTGAAGTCGGGGGTACCTCAGATACGCAGTATTTT.

The rearrangement joins TRBV19 to TRBJ2-1; 7 bases fit TRBD1. CDR1 is LNHDA, CDR2 SQIVND, per germline (reference sequence). J lost 7 bases, V lost 5 bases, and 8 bases had no gene match. The CDR3 is 14 amino acids. Here the CDR3 reads CASSDSQGRNEQFF. As DNA, the CDR3 is TGTGCCAGTAGTGACTCACAGGGGCGGAATGAGCAGTTCTTC.

The chain is built from TRBV2 and TRBJ1-5, with 7 bases aligning to TRBD1. The V segment lost 8 bases and the J segment 2 bases; nucleotides outside the gene matches: 6. This CDR3 has 14 residues. Germline loops: CDR1 SNHLY, CDR2 FYNNEI. The DNA of the CDR3 is TGTGCCAGCCGACACAGGGGTGGCAATCAGCCCCAGCATTTT. Protein sequence: CASRHRGGNQPQHF.

This chain joins TRBV6-5 and TRBJ2-7, with D uncertain. The CDR3 runs 15 residues. Trimming pared 2 bases from V and 3 bases from J, leaving 14 bases between. Looked up from germline, CDR1 is MNHEY and CDR2 is SVGAGI. The CDR3 DNA reads TGTGCCAGCAGTTACGGAAGTGGGCAGAACTACGAGCAGTACTTC. Its protein product is CASSYGSGQNYEQYF.